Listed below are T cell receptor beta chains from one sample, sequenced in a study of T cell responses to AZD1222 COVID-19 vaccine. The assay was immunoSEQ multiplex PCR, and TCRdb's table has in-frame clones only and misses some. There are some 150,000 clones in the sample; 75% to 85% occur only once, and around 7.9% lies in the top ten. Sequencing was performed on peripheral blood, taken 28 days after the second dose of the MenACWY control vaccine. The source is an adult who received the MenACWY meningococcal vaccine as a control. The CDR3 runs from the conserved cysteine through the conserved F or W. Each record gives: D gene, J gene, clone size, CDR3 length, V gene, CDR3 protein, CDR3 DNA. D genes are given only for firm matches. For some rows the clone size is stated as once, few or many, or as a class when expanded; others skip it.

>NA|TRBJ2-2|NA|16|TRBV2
CASNQYGLLNTGELFF
TGTGCCAGCAACCAATATGGACTCCTCAACACCGGGGAGCTGTTTTTT
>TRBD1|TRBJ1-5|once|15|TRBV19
CASSITGGSNQPQHF
TGTGCCAGTAGTATAACAGGGGGCAGCAATCAGCCCCAGCATTTT
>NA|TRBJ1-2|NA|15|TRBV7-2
CASSPGGGGGYGYTF
TGTGCCAGCAGTCCAGGCGGAGGGGGAGGTTATGGCTACACCTTC
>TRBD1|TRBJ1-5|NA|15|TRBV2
CASSRDRELSQPQHF
TGTGCCAGCAGTCGAGACAGGGAGTTAAGTCAGCCCCAGCATTTT
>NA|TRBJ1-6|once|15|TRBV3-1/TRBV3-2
CASSQGNSYNSPLHF
TGTGCCAGCAGCCAAGGGAACTCCTATAATTCACCCCTCCACTTT
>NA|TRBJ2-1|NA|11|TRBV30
CAWSKSPEQFF
TGTGCCTGGAGTAAAAGCCCTGAGCAGTTCTTC
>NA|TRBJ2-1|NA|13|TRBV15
CATTQRGVDEQFF
TGTGCCACCACCCAAAGAGGGGTAGATGAGCAGTTCTTC
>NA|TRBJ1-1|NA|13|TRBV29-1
CSVEAGLNTEAFF
TGCAGCGTTGAGGCTGGACTGAACACTGAAGCTTTCTTT
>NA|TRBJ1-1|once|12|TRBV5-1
CASSLADTEAFF
TGCGCCAGCAGCTTGGCTGACACTGAAGCTTTCTTT
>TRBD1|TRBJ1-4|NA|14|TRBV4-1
CASSQETGLEKLFF
TGCGCCAGCAGCCAAGAGACAGGGCTGGAAAAACTGTTTTTT
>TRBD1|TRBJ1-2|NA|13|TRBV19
CASSPNGQGGYTF
TGTGCCAGTAGTCCAAACGGACAGGGTGGCTACACCTTC
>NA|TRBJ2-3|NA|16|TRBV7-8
CASSLGPGLGTDTQYF
TGTGCCAGCAGCCTCGGCCCAGGCCTTGGTACAGATACGCAGTATTTT
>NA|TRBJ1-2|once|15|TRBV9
CASSLTGASNYGYTF
TGTGCCAGCAGTCTAACGGGGGCTTCTAACTATGGCTACACCTTC
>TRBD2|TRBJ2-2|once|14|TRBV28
CASRGGGMTGELFF
TGTGCCAGCAGAGGCGGGGGGATGACCGGGGAGCTGTTTTTT
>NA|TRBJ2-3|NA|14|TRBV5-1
CASSRAETTDTQYF
TGCGCCAGCAGCCGCGCAGAGACGACAGATACGCAGTATTTT
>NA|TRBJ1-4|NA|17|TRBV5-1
CASSLEVSGPVGEKLFF
TGCGCCAGCAGCTTGGAGGTGAGCGGCCCCGTGGGCGAAAAACTGTTTTTT
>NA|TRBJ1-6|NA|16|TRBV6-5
CASSLSRRGNDSPLHF
TGTGCCAGCAGTTTGTCTCGACGGGGGAATGATTCACCCCTCCACTTT
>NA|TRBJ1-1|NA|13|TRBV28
CASKGQMNTEAFF
TGTGCCAGCAAAGGCCAAATGAACACTGAAGCTTTCTTT
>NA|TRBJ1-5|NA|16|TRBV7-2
CASSFGASRGNQPQHF
TGTGCCAGCAGCTTCGGTGCTTCGAGGGGCAATCAGCCCCAGCATTTT
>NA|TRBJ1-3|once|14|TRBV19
CASSTQRGEHTIYF
TGTGCCAGTAGCACTCAACGCGGGGAACACACCATATATTTT
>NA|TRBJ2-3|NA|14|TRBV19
CASSQLVTTDTQYF
TGTGCCAGTAGCCAGTTGGTGACCACAGATACGCAGTATTTT
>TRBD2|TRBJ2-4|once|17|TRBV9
CASSGSLGGGAKNIQYF
TGTGCCAGCAGCGGGAGTCTAGGCGGGGGAGCCAAAAACATTCAGTACTTC
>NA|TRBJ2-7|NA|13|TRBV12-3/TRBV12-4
CASSLGTSYEQYF
TGTGCCAGCAGTTTAGGTACCAGCTACGAGCAGTACTTC
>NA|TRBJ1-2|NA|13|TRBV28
CASSLRQAVGYTF
TGTGCCAGCAGTTTGCGTCAGGCGGTAGGCTACACCTTC